The 20 T cell receptor beta chains in this list originate from one sample, sequenced in a study of spatial heterogeneity in lung cancer. TCRdb re-called the 5' RACE reads with MiXCR, one entry per CDR3 protein. The sample carries roughly 91,000 distinct CDR3 sequences, approximately 20% recorded once. Sample time point: sample taken at primary tumor resection. Whole RNA, which was extracted from tumor, nontumor lung tissue or frozen PBMC, was sequenced without any cell sorting. Sequencing was performed on PBMCs, taken at surgery. The receptors were sampled from a male donor with early-stage non-small cell lung cancer.

The rearrangement links TRBV28 to TRBJ2-1; a possible D gene is TRBD1 (8 bases). The germline gives CDR1 MDHEN, CDR2 SYDVKM. The CDR3 contains 15 residues. V shed 3 bases and J shed 9 bases, with 18 bases lying between them. For the CDR3, the DNA is TGTGCCAGCAGTTTGCGGGGGACAGGAACGGGTGAGCAGTTCTTC. Translating gives CASSLRGTGTGEQFF.

The chain recombines TRBV7-3 with TRBJ2-5; D possibly corresponds to TRBD2 (6 bases). Trimming cost V 6 bases and J 2 bases, with 13 bases left between them. The germline CDR1 and CDR2 sequences are SGHTA and FQGTGA. CDR3 size: 14 residues. In DNA form, the CDR3 reads TGTGCCAGCAGGTTCCGGGACTTTCAAGAGACCCAGTACTTC. It codes for CASRFRDFQETQYF.

This clonotype was detected only a few times. This sequence joins TRBV10-2 and TRBJ1-1, with 8 bases aligning to TRBD1. CDR1 and CDR2 (germline): WSHSY, SAAADI. The CDR3 has 14 amino acids. J was trimmed by 6 bases and V by 3 bases; bases with no gene match: 6. The CDR3 protein is CASSDEQGVSEAFF. Written as DNA, the CDR3 is TGCGCCAGCAGTGACGAACAGGGGGTGTCTGAAGCTTTCTTT.

This clonotype was observed a handful of times. The V gene is TRBV6-7, the J gene TRBJ1-2; D not certain. TRBV6-7 is treated as an ORF (open reading frame) with a function not yet certain. The length of the CDR3 is 14 residues. V gave up 7 bases and J gave up 7 bases, with 19 bases separating them. This CDR3 reads CASTFSEGVSGYTF. The CDR3 nucleotides are TGTGCCAGCACCTTTTCGGAGGGAGTTTCTGGCTACACCTTC.

The DNA of the CDR3 is TGCAGCGTTGAGCAGGGGGGCTACGAGCAGTACTTC. It translates to CSVEQGGYEQYF. The chain combines TRBV29-1 with TRBJ2-7; D perhaps matches TRBD1 (7 bases). Trimming removed 3 bases from V and 3 bases from J, with 9 bases in between. Looked up from germline, CDR1 is SQVTM and CDR2 is ANQGSEA. The CDR3 contains 12 residues.

The chain recombines TRBV27 with TRBJ2-3; 10 nucleotides match TRBD2. The CDR3 is made up of 21 amino acids. After removal of 6 bases from V and 0 bases from J, the junction contained 21 bases not matched to a gene. Germline CDR1 is MNHEY and CDR2 is SMNVEV (reference sequence). Here the CDR3 DNA reads TGTGCCAGCAGCCGCTGGTTTGGGGCCGGGACTAGCGTAAATAGCACAGATACGCAGTATTTT. Its translation is CASSRWFGAGTSVNSTDTQYF.

This clonotype was seen ten or more times. The genes are TRBV14 and TRBJ2-1, with D perhaps matching TRBD1 or TRBD2 (6 bases each). Between the trimmed V and J ends, which lost 4 bases and 2 bases, there was a span of 15 bases. CDR3 length: 16 residues. Germline V gives CDR1 SGHDN, CDR2 FVKESK. The CDR3 reads CASSPLLRGAYNEQFF. CDR3 nucleotide sequence: TGTGCCAGCAGCCCTCTATTGAGGGGGGCCTACAATGAGCAGTTCTTC. Using reference TRBV14 and TRBJ2-1 for the parts outside the CDR3, the full variable domain is EAGVTQFPSHSVIEKGQTVTLRCDPISGHDNLYWYRRVMGKEIKFLLHFVKESKQDESGMPNNRFLAERTGGTYSTLKVQPAELEDSGVYFCASSPLLRGAYNEQFFGPGTRLTVL.

Many counts were recorded for this clonotype. This rearrangement joins TRBV9 to TRBJ2-3; D might be TRBD1 (5 bases). CDR3 size: 11 residues. V lost 4 bases and J lost 6, with 6 bases in between. Looked up from germline, CDR1 is SGDLS and CDR2 is YYNGEE. The CDR3 bases are TGTGCCAGCAGCCCAGGGGATACGCAGTATTTT. The encoded protein is CASSPGDTQYF.

This clonotype was counted only a few times. The rearrangement joins TRBV6-5 to TRBJ2-7; TRBD2 aligns across 12 bases. The V and J ends lost 0 bases and 6 bases, in that order; junction bases with no gene match: 12. This CDR3 region has 18 residues. CDR1 and CDR2 from the germline V gene are MNHEY and SVGAGI. CDR3 sequence reads: CASSYSGTSGSLAPEQYF. The CDR3, as DNA: TGTGCCAGCAGTTACTCAGGGACTAGCGGGTCCCTCGCGCCCGAGCAGTACTTC.

This clonotype was detected only a few times. V and J are TRBV3-1 and TRBJ2-7, with 8 bases matching TRBD1. Germline-derived CDR1 and CDR2 are LGHDT and YNNKEL (reference sequence). CDR3 length: 13 amino acids. Unmatched junction bases numbered 4, after V lost 3 bases and J lost 6 bases. CDR3 in amino acids: CASSQPTGGEQYF. In DNA form, the CDR3 reads TGTGCCAGCAGCCAGCCAACAGGGGGCGAGCAGTACTTC.

Only a few counts were recorded for this clonotype. The chain combines TRBV2 with TRBJ2-4; maybe TRBD1 (5 bases). Trimming cost V 1 base and J 7 bases, with 8 bases left between them. There are 13 residues in the CDR3. Germline-derived CDR1 and CDR2 are SNHLY and FYNNEI. CDR3 in DNA: TGTGCCAGCAGTGAAGGGACATCGAACATTCAGTACTTC. It codes for CASSEGTSNIQYF.

Concerning this clonotype itself: Without the conserved terminal phenylalanine or tryptophan, this CDR3 likely stems from a read error. The chain links TRBV7-8 to TRBJ1-1; D is unresolved. The V end was cut by 2 bases, the J end by 5 bases, with 15 bases between. Germline-derived CDR1 and CDR2 are SGHVS and FQNEAQ. The CDR3 is made up of 15 amino acids. In DNA form, the CDR3 reads TGTGCCAGCAGCTTACCCTCCTCCTCTCGGACTGAAGCTTTCTTG. It encodes CASSLPSSSRTEAFL.

This clonotype showed up just a few times. The chain's CDR3 is CASSLAELAGSDTDTQYF. For the CDR3, the DNA is TGTGCCAGCAGCTTAGCCGAACTAGCGGGGTCTGACACAGATACGCAGTATTTT. The gene calls are TRBV7-2 and TRBJ2-3, with 10 bases fitting TRBD2. The CDR3 extends over 18 amino acids. Per germline, CDR1 SGHTA and CDR2 FQGNSA. V shed 0 bases, J shed 2 bases, and the junction held 8 bases outside the gene matches.

This chain links TRBV28 with TRBJ2-7; 7 bases align to TRBD1. Germline trimming cut 2 bases from V and 3 bases from J; bases unmatched to any gene: 1. Germline assignment: CDR1 MDHEN and CDR2 SYDVKM. This CDR3 has 13 amino acids. CDR3 bases: TGTGCCAGCAGTTTAGGACAGGTCTACGAGCAGTACTTC. The encoded protein is CASSLGQVYEQYF.

The chain combines TRBV5-6 with TRBJ1-1; a weak D match, TRBD1 (5 bases). V was trimmed by 0 bases and J by 0 bases, leaving 15 bases between them. The CDR3 runs 17 residues. Per germline, CDR1 SGHDT and CDR2 YYEEEE. CDR3 residues: CASSLEGTGAMNTEAFF. The CDR3, as DNA: TGTGCCAGCAGCTTGGAGGGAACTGGGGCAATGAACACTGAAGCTTTCTTT. Together with reference TRBV5-6 and TRBJ1-1, the CDR3 gives the full variable domain: DAGVTQSPTHLIKTRGQQVTLRCSPKSGHDTVSWYQQALGQGPQFIFQYYEEEERQRGNFPDRFSGHQFPNYSSELNVNALLLGDSALYLCASSLEGTGAMNTEAFFGQGTRLTVV.

This clonotype was seen many times. This chain connects TRBV20-1 to TRBJ2-2, with D maybe TRBD2 (7 bases). Per the germline V gene, CDR1 is DFQATT and CDR2 is SNEGSKA (reference sequence). This CDR3 is built from 14 residues. Trimming took off 5 bases at V and 1 base at J, with 11 bases between the two ends. In DNA form, the CDR3 reads TGCAGTGCTGGGGGGGCAATGAACACCGGGGAGCTGTTTTTT. It is translated as CSAGGAMNTGELFF.

The chain uses TRBV6-1 and TRBJ2-3; 8 bases map to TRBD2. In germline, CDR1 is MNHNS, CDR2 SASEGT. V lost 6 bases and J lost 4; bases outside the gene matches: 12. The CDR3 consists of 16 residues. For the CDR3, the DNA is TGTGCCAGCAGCGTTGGGACTAGGGGTGCATCAGATACGCAGTATTTT. This encodes CASSVGTRGASDTQYF.

A few counts support this clonotype. This chain joins TRBV29-1 and TRBJ1-2; possibly TRBD1 for D (6 bases). Between the trimmed V and J ends, which lost 0 bases and 7 bases, there was a span of 15 bases. This CDR3 is 14 amino acids long. The germline V gene has CDR1 SQVTM and CDR2 ANQGSEA. For the CDR3, the DNA is TGCAGCGTTGAAGAACACCAGGGGTTGATTGGCTACACCTTC. It specifies CSVEEHQGLIGYTF. Looking up the rest from reference TRBV29-1 and TRBJ1-2 gives the full variable domain: SAVISQKPSRDICQRGTSLTIQCQVDSQVTMMFWYRQQPGQSLTLIATANQGSEATYESGFVIDKFPISRPNLTFSTLTVSNMSPEDSSIYLCSVEEHQGLIGYTFGSGTRLTVV.

This clonotype turned up a few times. The chain has TRBV6-6 and TRBJ1-1; D unresolved. Germline V gene sequence: CDR1 MNHNY, CDR2 SVGAGI (reference sequence). Trimming pared 2 bases from V and 8 bases from J, leaving 6 bases between. This CDR3 comprises 11 residues. CDR3 nucleotides: TGTGCCAGCAGTTACAGGAACGAAGCTTTCTTT. It encodes CASSYRNEAFF.

The rearrangement joins TRBV20-1 to TRBJ2-5; 14 nucleotides agree with TRBD2. The CDR3 is made up of 14 amino acids. The junction had 5 bases not matched to a gene; V was cut back by 6 bases and J by 5 bases. Germline assignment: CDR1 DFQATT and CDR2 SNEGSKA (reference sequence). The CDR3 protein is CSATRLAGGETQYF. The CDR3, as DNA: TGCAGTGCCACAAGACTAGCGGGAGGGGAGACCCAGTACTTC.